This T cell receptor beta chain was recovered during a study of blood T cell repertoires in COVID-19. Study-level background: Spain, Italy and the United States supplied samples that represented acute and convalescent COVID-19.

Study processing details: Cell counts per sample came from amplifying reference gene primers. Assay: immunoSEQ multiplex PCR; the TCRdb copy retains only in-frame clones and omits some. Clone size and the V and J calls come from that table; the DNA yielded D and trimming. The sample holds around 400,000 clones, under 90% seen once. Donors of Cohort 3 who recovered were those that had two negative PCRs, clearance, or symptom resolution. Looked up from germline, CDR1 is SGHDN and CDR2 is FVKESK. With V trimmed by 6 bases and J by 6 bases, 5 bases remained unmatched. This CDR3 is built from 13 residues. Material: PBMCs or T cells enriched from blood (not recorded which). The sequence was obtained from a woman under 40 who had recovered from COVID-19. The chain has TRBV14 and TRBJ2-1, with TRBD1 matching 7 bases. The CDR3 loop reads CASRRQGRNEQFF. The CDR3 DNA sequence: TGTGCCAGCAGAAGACAGGGACGCAATGAGCAGTTCTTC.